The source of this T cell receptor beta chain is a study of neurological immune-mediated disorders. This clonotype was detected only a few times. Noted time point: longitudinal time-point 3. The germline CDR1 and CDR2 sequences are MDHEN and SYDVKM. V lost 5 bases and J 5 bases, leaving 10 bases between the germline ends. CDR3 length: 13 amino acids. MiXCR, run by TCRdb on the 5' RACE reads, gives a single entry per CDR3 protein. This table has approximately 47,000 distinct CDR3 sequences, roughly 13% appearing once. The TCR comes from a male donor with HTLV-1-associated myelopathy (HAM/TSP). This chain joins TRBV28 and TRBJ1-5; D uncertain. What was sequenced was PBMCs. Written as DNA, the CDR3 is TGTGCCAGCAGTCGACTGGGTCATCAGCCCCAGCATTTT. This codes for CASSRLGHQPQHF. Full variable domain (rest looked up from reference TRBV28 and TRBJ1-5): DVKVTQSSRYLVKRTGEKVFLECVQDMDHENMFWYRQDPGLGLRLIYFSYDVKMKEKGDIPEGYSVSREKKERFSLILESASTNQTSMYLCASSRLGHQPQHFGDGTRLSIL.